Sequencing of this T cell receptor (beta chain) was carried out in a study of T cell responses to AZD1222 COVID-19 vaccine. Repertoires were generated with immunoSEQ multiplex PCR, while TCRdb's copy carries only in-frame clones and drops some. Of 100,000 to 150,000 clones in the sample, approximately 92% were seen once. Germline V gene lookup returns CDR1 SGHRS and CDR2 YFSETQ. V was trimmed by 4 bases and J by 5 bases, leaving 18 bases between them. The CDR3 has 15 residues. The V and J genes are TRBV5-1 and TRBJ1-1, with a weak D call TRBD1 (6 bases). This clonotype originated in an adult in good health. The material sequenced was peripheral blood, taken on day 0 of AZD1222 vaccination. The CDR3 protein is CASSQGRGARTEAFF. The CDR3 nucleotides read TGCGCCAGCAGCCAGGGGAGGGGGGCGAGAACTGAAGCTTTCTTT.